These 30 T cell receptor beta chains share one sample of origin, sequenced in a study of PD-L1 blockade in urothelial cancer. The time point here: peripheral blood 6 weeks after treatment start. Sequencing was performed with immunoSEQ multiplex PCR; in TCRdb, only in-frame clones are kept and a portion is missing. The sample contains nearly 50,000 clones, more than 80% of which appear only once. Sequences were derived from PBMCs, sampled around atezolizumab (anti-PD-L1) treatment. The receptors were sampled from a man aged 65-85 years with urothelial cancer.

The chain recombines TRBV18 with TRBJ2-2; the D gene is possibly TRBD2 (6 bases). Germline V gene sequence: CDR1 KGHSH, CDR2 LQKENI. The CDR3 has 16 amino acids. Trimming stripped 2 bases from V and 6 bases from J, with 16 bases between. The CDR3 loop reads CASSPRTPGAAGELFF. For the CDR3, the DNA is TGTGCCAGCTCACCAAGGACCCCGGGAGCCGCCGGGGAGCTGTTTTTT.

This rearrangement joins TRBV9 to TRBJ1-1; TRBD1 agrees at 7 bases. Germline V lookup: CDR1 SGDLS, CDR2 YYNGEE. The CDR3 has 16 residues. V trimming: 0 bases; J trimming: 4 bases; junction bases outside the gene matches: 9. Written as DNA, the CDR3 is TGTGCCAGCAGCGTAGGCTCAGGGGGTCGTATCACTGAAGCTTTCTTT. Translating it yields CASSVGSGGRITEAFF.

The CDR3 reads CAISESGLPRNTIYF. In DNA, the CDR3 is TGTGCCATCAGTGAATCGGGACTGCCCAGAAACACCATATATTTT. The V call is TRBV10-3, the J call TRBJ1-3, with TRBD1 as a possible D gene (5 bases). This CDR3 is built from 15 residues. The germline CDR1 and CDR2 sequences are ENHRY and SYGVKD. V was pared by 3 bases and J by 5 bases, with 14 bases between.

This chain links TRBV2 with TRBJ1-2; no reliable D call. Germline values: CDR1 SNHLY, CDR2 FYNNEI. The V end lost 6 bases, the J end lost 1 base, and 9 bases lay between the germline ends. The CDR3 consists of 13 residues. CDR3 sequence reads: CASSDGLNYGYTF. CDR3 nucleotide sequence: TGTGCCAGCAGCGACGGACTTAACTATGGCTACACCTTC.

The rearrangement links TRBV7-6 to TRBJ2-7; 9 bases align to TRBD1. In germline, CDR1 is SGHVS, CDR2 FNYEAQ. The CDR3 is 15 residues long. With V trimmed by 3 bases and J by 4 bases, 7 bases remained unmatched. The CDR3 loop reads CASSFSPGQGYEQYF. The CDR3 nucleotides read TGTGCCAGCAGCTTCTCACCGGGACAGGGTTACGAGCAGTACTTC.

This chain uses TRBV4-1 with TRBJ2-7; 11 bases map to TRBD2. The CDR3 is made up of 18 amino acids. Trimming took 0 bases from V and 0 from J; bases not matched to a gene: 7. CDR1 is MGHRA, CDR2 YSYEKL, per germline. The CDR3 region is CASSQEGGLAAYSYEQYF. CDR3 bases: TGCGCCAGCAGCCAAGAAGGGGGACTAGCGGCTTACTCCTACGAGCAGTACTTC.

The rearrangement uses TRBV4-1 and TRBJ1-4, with TRBD1 as a possible D gene (6 bases). The CDR3 is 15 amino acids. Germline values: CDR1 MGHRA, CDR2 YSYEKL. The germline V and J ends were trimmed by 3 bases and 0 bases, with 8 bases remaining between them. CDR3 in DNA: TGCGCCAGCAGCCACCAGGGGACAACTAATGAAAAACTGTTTTTT. Its protein is CASSHQGTTNEKLFF.

V is TRBV30 and J is TRBJ1-3; D uncertain. This CDR3 comprises 14 residues. With 1 base removed from V and 0 bases from J, the gap between germline ends came to 7 bases. Looked up from germline, CDR1 is GTSNPN and CDR2 is SVGIG (reference sequence). Here the CDR3 DNA reads TGTGCCTGGAGTGGCGCGAGCTCTGGAAACACCATATATTTT. Protein sequence: CAWSGASSGNTIYF.

The chain uses TRBV19 and TRBJ2-7; 9 nucleotides line up with TRBD1. The length of the CDR3 is 13 residues. With V trimmed by 9 bases and J by 5 bases, 8 bases remained unmatched. Germline-derived CDR1 and CDR2 are LNHDA and SQIVND (reference sequence). This CDR3 is CASGTGKRDEQYF. Here the CDR3 DNA reads TGTGCCAGCGGGACAGGGAAAAGGGACGAGCAGTACTTC.

The CDR3 DNA follows: TGTGCCAGCTCACCGGGACAAAGCAATCAGCCCCAGCATTTT. Protein sequence: CASSPGQSNQPQHF. This chain links TRBV18 with TRBJ1-5; D is perhaps TRBD1 (6 bases). This CDR3 is 14 amino acids long. Trimming removed 3 bases at V and 1 base at J, with 7 bases between. Germline V gene sequence: CDR1 KGHSH, CDR2 LQKENI.

This clone showed up just once. The CDR3 loop is CASSHLAGHGANVLTF. For the CDR3, the DNA is TGTGCCAGCAGCCACCTAGCGGGACACGGGGCCAACGTCCTGACTTTC. The chain couples TRBV5-8 to TRBJ2-6, with 9 bases identical to TRBD2. The CDR3 is 16 amino acids. Germline CDR1 reads SGHTS; CDR2 reads YDEGEE. V was clipped by 4 bases and J by 4 bases; unmatched bases: 6.

The rearrangement links TRBV10-3 to TRBJ2-1, with 9 bases aligning to TRBD1. The CDR3 sequence is 12 residues long. Germline values: CDR1 ENHRY, CDR2 SYGVKD. Losses at the gene ends were 5 bases for V and 8 bases for J; bases not matched to a gene: 1. The CDR3 loop reads CAISTGGDEQFF. CDR3 DNA sequence: TGTGCCATCAGTACAGGGGGCGATGAGCAGTTCTTC.

The gene calls are TRBV9 and TRBJ2-2; 7 positions match TRBD2. V lost 0 bases to trimming and J lost 1 base; unmatched junction nucleotides: 3. CDR1 and CDR2 (germline): SGDLS, YYNGEE. The CDR3 runs to 16 residues. CDR3 in amino acids: CASSVEGGRNTGELFF. In nucleotides, the CDR3 is TGTGCCAGCAGCGTAGAGGGCGGGAGGAACACCGGGGAGCTGTTTTTT.

About this clone: At one of its ends the junction is not consistent with the germline gene, which may arise from a read error. V gene TRBV7-7 combines with J gene TRBJ2-5; D not resolved. CDR1 is SSHAT and CDR2 is FNYEAQ in the germline V gene (reference sequence). CDR3 length equals 13 residues. In nucleotides, the CDR3 is TGTGCTAGCAGCAAGCCGTACCAAGAGACCCAGTACTTC. Protein sequence: CASSKPYQETQYF.

The chain has TRBV20-1 and TRBJ2-5; TRBD1 agrees at 8 bases. There are 11 residues in the CDR3. Germline trimming cut 6 bases from V and 4 bases from J; bases unmatched to any gene: 1. Germline V gives CDR1 DFQATT, CDR2 SNEGSKA (reference sequence). The CDR3 here is CSATGGETQYF. The CDR3 nucleotides are TGCAGTGCAACAGGGGGAGAGACCCAGTACTTC.

V usage is TRBV11-2 and J usage is TRBJ2-3; D gene uncertain. This CDR3 is 13 amino acids long. V lost 8 bases, J lost 1 base, and 10 bases lay in between. The germline V gene has CDR1 SGHAT and CDR2 FQNNGV. CDR3 DNA: TGTGCCAGCCTTCGGAGCGGCACAGATACGCAGTATTTT. It codes for CASLRSGTDTQYF.

J is TRBJ2-7 and V is TRBV7-6; 7 positions match TRBD1. Germline trimming cut 2 bases from V and 7 bases from J; bases unmatched to any gene: 5. Germline loops: CDR1 SGHVS, CDR2 FNYEAQ. CDR3 length: 13 residues. CDR3 region: CASSLRGPGEQYF. The CDR3 coding sequence is TGTGCCAGCAGCTTAAGGGGGCCCGGGGAGCAGTACTTC.

The chain employs TRBV6-5 and TRBJ2-5; 11 nucleotides line up with TRBD2. J lost 5 bases, V lost 6 bases, and 8 bases had no gene match. The germline gives CDR1 MNHEY, CDR2 SVGAGI. There are 15 residues in the CDR3. The CDR3 reads CASRLLAGEFETQYF. The CDR3 bases are TGTGCCAGCAGGTTACTAGCGGGAGAGTTCGAGACCCAGTACTTC.

The CDR3 region has the DNA TGTGCCAGCAGCCCAAACCTAGGTCGTGAAAAACTGTTTTTT. This sequence encodes CASSPNLGREKLFF. This chain uses TRBV7-2 with TRBJ1-4, with D unresolved. The CDR3 runs to 14 residues. The V end was cut by 5 bases, the J end by 7 bases, with 14 bases between. Germline V gene lookup returns CDR1 SGHTA and CDR2 FQGNSA.

J is TRBJ2-1 and V is TRBV2; tentatively, D is TRBD1 (5 bases). This CDR3 has 13 residues. The V and J ends lost 7 bases and 7 bases respectively, with 14 bases between them. Per the germline V gene, CDR1 is SNHLY and CDR2 is FYNNEI. The CDR3 protein is CASTTGASNEQFF. The CDR3 DNA is TGTGCCAGCACCACTGGGGCGTCGAATGAGCAGTTCTTC.

The chain employs TRBV27 and TRBJ1-2; tentative D call: TRBD1 (5 bases). CDR1 and CDR2 (germline): MNHEY, SMNVEV (reference sequence). The CDR3 length is 13 residues. The V gene lost 8 bases and the J gene lost 8 bases, with 18 bases spanning the gap. Here the CDR3 reads CASAQTRGDGYTF. DNA for the CDR3: TGTGCCAGCGCGCAGACTAGGGGTGACGGCTACACCTTC.

The chain combines TRBV5-1 with TRBJ2-1; 12 nucleotides agree with TRBD2. The J segment lost 5 bases and the V segment lost 2 bases, leaving 5 bases of the junction unmatched. This CDR3 has 16 residues. CDR1 is SGHRS, CDR2 YFSETQ, per germline. The CDR3 DNA reads as TGCGCCAGCAGCTTAGCTAGCGGGAGGGCAAACAATGAGCAGTTCTTC. This codes for CASSLASGRANNEQFF.

This rearrangement joins TRBV9 to TRBJ2-5, with D possibly TRBD2 on 6 matching bases. Looked up from germline, CDR1 is SGDLS and CDR2 is YYNGEE. The CDR3 has 16 amino acids. V was pared by 2 bases and J by 3 bases, with 17 bases between. CDR3 amino acids: CASSVGGVDWEETQYF. CDR3 nucleotide sequence: TGTGCCAGCAGCGTGGGCGGGGTGGACTGGGAAGAGACCCAGTACTTC.

CDR3 sequence reads: CASSLFRNTEAFF. The CDR3 region has the DNA TGTGCCAGCAGTTTATTTCGGAACACTGAAGCTTTCTTT. The chain combines TRBV27 with TRBJ1-1; D is ambiguous. Per the germline V gene, CDR1 is MNHEY and CDR2 is SMNVEV (reference sequence). Trimming shortened V by 1 base and J by 1 base, and 4 bases separated the two germline ends. This CDR3 has 13 amino acids.

The chain couples TRBV28 to TRBJ2-2; 10 bases fit TRBD2. Trimming cost V 1 base and J 4 bases; bases outside gene matches: 3. The CDR3 length is 16 residues. Germline CDR1 is MDHEN and CDR2 is SYDVKM. As DNA, the CDR3 is TGTGCCAGCAGTTTATTGACTAGCGGGCCCACCGGGGAGCTGTTTTTT. Translating it yields CASSLLTSGPTGELFF.

With respect to this clone: At one end the junction does not follow the germline gene, possibly because of a read error. This rearrangement joins TRBV29-1 to TRBJ1-2, with 7 bases aligning to TRBD1. The CDR3 loop spans 9 amino acids. Germline V CDR1 and CDR2: SQVTM, ANQGSEA. The DNA of the CDR3 is TGCAGCGCTGACAGGGTCGGCGCCTTC. It yields the protein CSADRVGAF. Based on the CDR3 plus reference TRBV29-1 and TRBJ1-2, the full variable domain is SAVISQKPSRDICQRGTSLTIQCQVDSQVTMMFWYRQQPGQSLTLIATANQGSEATYESGFVIDKFPISRPNLTFSTLTVSNMSPEDSSIYLCSADRVGAFGSGTRLTVV.

J is TRBJ2-5 and V is TRBV5-1; tentatively, D is TRBD1 (7 bases). Trimming shortened V by 0 bases and J by 4 bases, and 10 bases separated the two germline ends. This CDR3 spans 14 amino acids. The germline gives CDR1 SGHRS, CDR2 YFSETQ. The DNA of the CDR3 is TGCGCCAGCAGCTTGGCAGGGGGGATAGAGACCCAGTACTTC. It yields the protein CASSLAGGIETQYF. The entire variable domain, with the rest obtained from reference TRBV5-1 and TRBJ2-5, is as follows: KAGVTQTPRYLIKTRGQQVTLSCSPISGHRSVSWYQQTPGQGLQFLFEYFSETQRNKGNFPGRFSGRQFSNSRSEMNVSTLELGDSALYLCASSLAGGIETQYFGPGTRLLVL.

The gene calls are TRBV6-5 and TRBJ2-1; D remains unclear. The CDR3 runs to 13 residues. CDR1 is MNHEY, CDR2 SVGAGI, per germline. Trimming removed 4 bases from V and 4 bases from J, with 8 bases in between. The CDR3 sequence is CASSFSLYNEQFF. The CDR3 bases are TGTGCCAGCAGTTTCTCCTTATACAATGAGCAGTTCTTC.

The chain joins TRBV11-3 to TRBJ2-2; D perhaps matches TRBD2 (7 bases). The germline V gene has CDR1 SGHNT and CDR2 YENEEA. V was pared by 1 base and J by 3 bases, with 12 bases between. This CDR3 contains 16 residues. CDR3 nucleotides: TGTGCCAGCAGCTTAGGGCAGGGGAGGGACACCGGGGAGCTGTTTTTT. Translated, it gives CASSLGQGRDTGELFF.

This chain connects TRBV11-2 to TRBJ2-1; D is possibly TRBD2 (6 bases). The V gene lost 5 bases and the J gene lost 7 bases, with 12 bases spanning the gap. CDR3 length: 13 amino acids. Germline V lookup: CDR1 SGHAT, CDR2 FQNNGV. CDR3 residues: CASSLTGVNEQFF. Written as DNA, the CDR3 is TGTGCCAGCAGCCTGACGGGAGTTAATGAGCAGTTCTTC.